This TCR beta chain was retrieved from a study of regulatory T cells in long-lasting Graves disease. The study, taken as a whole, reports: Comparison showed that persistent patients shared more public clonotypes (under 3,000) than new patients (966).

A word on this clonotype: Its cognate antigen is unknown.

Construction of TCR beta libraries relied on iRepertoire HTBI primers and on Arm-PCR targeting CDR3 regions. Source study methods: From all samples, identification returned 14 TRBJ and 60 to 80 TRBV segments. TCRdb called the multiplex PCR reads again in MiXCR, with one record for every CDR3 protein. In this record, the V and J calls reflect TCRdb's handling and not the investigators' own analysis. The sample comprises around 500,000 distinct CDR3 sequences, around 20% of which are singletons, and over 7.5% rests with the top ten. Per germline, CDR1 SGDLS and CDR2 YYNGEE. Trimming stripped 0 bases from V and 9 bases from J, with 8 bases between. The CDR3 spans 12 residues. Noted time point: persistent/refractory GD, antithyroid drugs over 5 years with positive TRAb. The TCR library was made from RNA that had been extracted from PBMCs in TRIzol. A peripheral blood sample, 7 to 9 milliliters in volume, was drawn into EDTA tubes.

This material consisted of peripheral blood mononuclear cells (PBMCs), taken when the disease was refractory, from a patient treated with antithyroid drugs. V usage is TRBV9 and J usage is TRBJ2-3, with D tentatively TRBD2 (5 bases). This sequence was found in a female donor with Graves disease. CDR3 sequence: CASSVASGTQYF. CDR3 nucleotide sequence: TGTGCCAGCAGCGTAGCGTCGGGGACGCAGTATTTT.